The next 23 T cell receptor beta chains were all read from a single sample in a study of breast tumors, draining lymph nodes, adjacent tissues. TCRdb recomputed calls from the multiplex PCR reads with MiXCR, one row per CDR3 protein. This table holds some 65,000 distinct CDR3 sequences, 43% found once. The sample consisted of breast tumor tissue. The receptors shown here come from a female donor with breast cancer. Some clones in this sample may be carry-over from other donors' samples.

V and J are TRBV20-1 and TRBJ1-3; weak D call: TRBD1 (6 bases). The germline V gene encodes CDR1 DFQATT and CDR2 SNEGSKA (reference sequence). The V end was cut by 0 bases, the J end by 4 bases, with 16 bases between. The CDR3 is 16 residues long. The CDR3 DNA reads as TGCAGTGCTAGAGATCGCGGGTCAGACAGGGGAAACACCATATATTTT. This gives the protein CSARDRGSDRGNTIYF.

This clonotype was detected a few times. The V and J genes are TRBV6-5 and TRBJ2-1; 11 positions match TRBD2. Trimming at V came to 0 bases and at J to 2 bases, leaving 3 bases not matched to a gene. The CDR3 totals 17 residues. Germline CDR1 and CDR2: MNHEY and SVGAGI. This chain's CDR3 is CASSYSASGGTYNEQFF. In DNA form, the CDR3 reads TGTGCCAGCAGTTACTCGGCTAGCGGGGGGACCTACAATGAGCAGTTCTTC.

In its sample, this clonotype was seen many times. This chain uses TRBV10-1 with TRBJ1-2; 9 bases are shared with TRBD1. From germline, CDR1 is WNHNN and CDR2 SYGVQD (reference sequence). Trimming took 5 bases from V and 6 from J; bases not matched to a gene: 13. CDR3 length equals 16 residues. CDR3 DNA sequence: TGCGCCAGCAGTTTTATCCGGGACAGGGCGTCGAATGGCTACACCTTC. This encodes CASSFIRDRASNGYTF.

The chain uses TRBV20-1 and TRBJ2-1; D might be TRBD1 or TRBD2, each matching 5 bases. The germline CDR1 and CDR2 sequences are DFQATT and SNEGSKA (reference sequence). V shed 0 bases and J shed 10 bases, with 16 bases lying between them. The CDR3 consists of 14 residues. The CDR3 DNA follows: TGCAGTGCTAGAGATGAGAAAGGGACCTCCGAGCAGTTCTTC. Protein product: CSARDEKGTSEQFF.

The chain recombines TRBV20-1 with TRBJ1-2, with D uncertain. The CDR3 loop spans 18 amino acids. V lost 5 bases to trimming and J lost 0 bases, with 25 bases between them. From germline, CDR1 is DFQATT and CDR2 SNEGSKA (reference sequence). For the CDR3, the DNA is TGCAGTGCTCAGACTAGCGGGAGGGCCGGGATGACTAACTATGGCTACACCTTC. As protein: CSAQTSGRAGMTNYGYTF.

This chain joins TRBV20-1 and TRBJ2-3, with D perhaps being TRBD1 or TRBD2 (5 bases each). The CDR3 runs 17 residues. The V and J ends lost 3 bases and 4 bases respectively, with 23 bases between them. The V gene's germline CDR1 is DFQATT and CDR2 SNEGSKA (reference sequence). The chain's CDR3 is CSARRLPAGSGADTQYF. CDR3 DNA: TGCAGTGCTAGGAGGCTCCCAGCAGGGAGTGGCGCAGATACGCAGTATTTT.

The CDR3 region is CASSPVPGTNEQFF. The CDR3 DNA is TGTGCCAGTAGCCCCGTGCCGGGGACGAATGAGCAGTTCTTC. The gene calls are TRBV19 and TRBJ2-1, with D perhaps matching TRBD1 or TRBD2 (5 bases each). Looked up from germline, CDR1 is LNHDA and CDR2 is SQIVND (reference sequence). The CDR3 consists of 14 residues. V dropped 6 bases and J dropped 7 bases, with 16 bases sitting between them.

Many counts were recorded for this clonotype. The chain couples TRBV3-1 to TRBJ1-2, with D tentatively TRBD1 (5 bases). The CDR3 length is 13 residues. V lost 4 bases to trimming and J lost 5 bases, with 11 bases between them. In germline, CDR1 is LGHDT, CDR2 YNNKEL (reference sequence). CDR3 in amino acids: CASSPRGTYGYTF. CDR3 bases: TGTGCCAGCAGCCCGCGCGGGACTTATGGCTACACCTTC.

This clonotype was recorded at least ten times. V is TRBV6-6 and J is TRBJ2-1; 12 nucleotides line up with TRBD2. Trimming at V came to 0 bases and at J to 0 bases, leaving 6 bases not matched to a gene. CDR1 MNHNY and CDR2 SVGAGI come from the germline V gene (reference sequence). The CDR3 runs 19 residues. The chain's CDR3 is CASSYSTSGGPSSYNEQFF. For the CDR3, the DNA is TGTGCCAGCAGTTACTCGACTAGCGGGGGCCCCAGCTCCTACAATGAGCAGTTCTTC.

On this clonotype: This likely comes from a read error, as the CDR3 has no conserved phenylalanine or tryptophan at its end. The DNA is omitted, as the CDR3 cannot be located on it reliably, and the CDR3 follows TCRdb's listing. The V and J genes are TRBV7-9 and TRBJ1-6. CDR1 and CDR2 (germline): SEHNR, FQNEAQ (reference sequence). The CDR3 length is 10 residues, termini included. CDR3 sequence reads: CASSLGLAGV.

This clonotype was seen a handful of times. The V call is TRBV4-2, the J call TRBJ1-1, with D unresolved. Germline V gene sequence: CDR1 LGHNA, CDR2 YNFKEQ. V lost 0 bases and J lost 1, with 9 bases in between. This CDR3 is 15 amino acids long. The CDR3 nucleotides read TGTGCCAGCAGCCAAGATTCGACCCCGAACACTGAAGCTTTCTTT. This codes for CASSQDSTPNTEAFF.

This clonotype has at least ten counts. This chain links TRBV27 with TRBJ2-3; 7 bases fit TRBD2. The V gene's germline CDR1 is MNHEY and CDR2 SMNVEV (reference sequence). The J segment lost 4 bases and the V segment lost 5 bases, leaving 6 bases of the junction unmatched. The CDR3 extends over 14 amino acids. This CDR3 reads CASSPQRGADTQYF. The CDR3 DNA reads as TGTGCCAGCAGTCCGCAGCGGGGCGCAGATACGCAGTATTTT.

This clonotype was counted many times. The chain couples TRBV6-1 to TRBJ2-1; 8 positions match TRBD2. Germline loops: CDR1 MNHNS, CDR2 SASEGT. This CDR3 spans 14 amino acids. With 6 bases clipped from V and 7 bases from J, the junction kept 8 bases outside the gene matches. The CDR3 coding sequence is TGTGCCAGCAGGCGGCGGGAGGAGTCGAATGAGCAGTTCTTC. Translating it yields CASRRREESNEQFF.

This clonotype was counted at least ten times. CDR3 loop: CASSLVSGRAFEQYF. DNA of the CDR3: TGTGCCAGCAGCTTAGTTAGCGGGAGGGCTTTCGAGCAGTACTTC. The rearrangement joins TRBV7-9 to TRBJ2-7; 11 bases map to TRBD2. CDR1 SEHNR and CDR2 FQNEAQ come from the germline V gene (reference sequence). Unmatched junction bases numbered 5, after V lost 1 base and J lost 6 bases. The length of the CDR3 is 15 residues.

This clonotype was found many times. Here the CDR3 reads CASSGDSHGYTF. The CDR3 DNA follows: TGTGCCAGCAGTGGGGACAGTCATGGCTACACCTTC. This chain links TRBV25-1 with TRBJ1-2; 7 bases align to TRBD1. Trimming removed 4 bases from V and 6 bases from J; junction bases left unmatched: 2. Germline-derived CDR1 and CDR2 are MGHDK and SYGVNS. The CDR3 runs 12 residues.

This clonotype came up many times. This rearrangement joins TRBV12-3 or TRBV12-4 to TRBJ1-4; D unclear. This CDR3 region has 13 residues. Between the trimmed V and J ends, which lost 4 bases and 2 bases, there was a span of 5 bases. CDR3 in amino acids: CASSSNTNEKLFF. CDR3 DNA: TGTGCCAGCAGTTCGAACACTAATGAAAAACTGTTTTTT.

This clonotype was detected a few times. This sequence joins TRBV5-4 and TRBJ1-4, with no clear D. Trimming removed 1 base from V and 5 bases from J, with 9 bases in between. There are 14 residues in the CDR3. Germline lookup yields CDR1 SGHNT and CDR2 YYREEE (reference sequence). The DNA of the CDR3 is TGTGCCAGCAGCTTGACAGATTACAATGAAAAACTGTTTTTT. This gives the protein CASSLTDYNEKLFF.

This clonotype was detected many times. The chain is built from TRBV7-2 and TRBJ1-4, with D uncertain. Between the trimmed V and J ends, which lost 1 base and 9 bases, there was a span of 6 bases. The CDR3 contains 12 residues. Germline assignment: CDR1 SGHTA and CDR2 FQGNSA. The CDR3 spells CASSLDLQKLFF. In DNA form, the CDR3 reads TGTGCCAGCAGCTTAGATCTACAAAAACTGTTTTTT.

This clonotype was detected only a few times. The chain links TRBV6-1 to TRBJ1-5; TRBD1 agrees at 8 bases. Germline-derived CDR1 and CDR2 are MNHNS and SASEGT. V lost 3 bases, J lost 6 bases, and 4 bases stayed unmatched. CDR3 length: 14 amino acids. DNA of the CDR3: TGTGCCAGCAGTGACTGGACAGGGTTTCAGCCCCAGCATTTT. Translated: CASSDWTGFQPQHF.

The rearrangement links TRBV20-1 to TRBJ1-2; weak D call: TRBD1 (6 bases). The germline V gene has CDR1 DFQATT and CDR2 SNEGSKA (reference sequence). Trimming took 3 bases from V and 5 from J, leaving 13 bases between them. The CDR3 totals 13 residues. The CDR3 region is CSARGQSAYGYTF. The CDR3 bases are TGCAGTGCTAGGGGACAAAGTGCGTATGGCTACACCTTC.

As to this clonotype: This CDR3 is missing its conserved last phenylalanine or tryptophan, likely due to a read error. Because the CDR3's place on the DNA is in doubt, the DNA is left out and the CDR3 is given as listed by TCRdb. The J gene is TRBJ1-3, the V gene TRBV11-2; the table's D call TRBD1 went unverified against the DNA. The CDR3 totals 12 residues, both ends included. Per germline, CDR1 SGHAT and CDR2 FQNNGV. CDR3: CASSLVGQLFST.

This clonotype was counted many times. The CDR3 DNA reads as TGTGCCAGCAGCTTATACGGGACTAATGAGCAGTTCTTC. As protein: CASSLYGTNEQFF. The V gene is TRBV11-1, the J gene TRBJ2-1; a possible D gene is TRBD2 (6 bases). Trimming pared 2 bases from V and 7 bases from J, leaving 9 bases between. The CDR3 length is 13 residues. Germline-derived CDR1 and CDR2 are SGHAT and FQDESV (reference sequence).

This clonotype was detected a few times. V is TRBV12-3 or TRBV12-4 and J is TRBJ2-1, with TRBD2 matching over 7 bases. With 3 bases clipped from V and 7 bases from J, the junction kept 12 bases outside the gene matches. The CDR3 runs to 16 residues. CDR3 in amino acids: CASSFVRGRGLNEQFF. CDR3 bases: TGTGCCAGCAGTTTCGTCCGAGGGCGGGGGTTGAATGAGCAGTTCTTC.